This T cell receptor beta chain was identified in a study of early T cells in non-severe SARS-CoV-2 infection. This clonotype was picked up a small number of times. MiXCR, run by TCRdb on the 5' RACE reads, gives a single entry per CDR3 protein. The sample has some 56,000 distinct CDR3 sequences, about 15% seen once. Trimming cost V 10 bases and J 4 bases; bases outside gene matches: 10. Germline-derived CDR1 and CDR2 are ENHRY and SYGVKD. The CDR3 sequence is 13 residues long. The origin of this receptor is an adult who was a healthcare worker with PCR-confirmed SARS-CoV-2 infection or an uninfected control (not recorded which). The V gene is TRBV10-3, the J gene TRBJ2-7; 7 positions match TRBD2. This specimen consisted of whole blood, obtained at baseline. The CDR3 here is CATSGGSRYEQYF. The CDR3 bases are TGTGCCACCTCGGGGGGTTCCAGGTACGAGCAGTACTTC.